The clone carrying this TCR beta chain appeared many times. As processed by the authors: Reference gene primers were amplified, and this amplification served to estimate nucleated cell counts. Generated by immunoSEQ multiplex PCR, the TCRdb table keeps only in-frame clones and is missing some. Clone size and V and J calls were adopted from that table, with D and trimming inferred from the DNA. The sample has 50,000 to 80,000 clones; about three quarters are singletons. Looked up from germline, CDR1 is SGHNT and CDR2 is YYREEE (reference sequence). The CDR3 loop spans 14 amino acids. The J segment lost 3 bases and the V segment lost 3 bases, leaving 2 bases of the junction unmatched. This entry comes from a study of blood T cell repertoires in COVID-19.

The sequenced sample consisted of peripheral blood. The chain uses TRBV5-4 and TRBJ2-7; 11 nucleotides align to TRBD2. The clonotype comes from a human donor in a cohort sampled during active COVID-19. In nucleotides, the CDR3 is TGTGCCAGCAGCTACGGGACTAGCGGCTACGAGCAGTACTTC. Translation gives CASSYGTSGYEQYF.